A single T cell receptor (beta chain) is shown here with its context. Its specificity is not known. The data derive from a study of cytomegalovirus exposure and HLA in healthy donors. Background on the study: The same platform as the roughly 700 first-cohort repertoires was used for the 100 to 150 validation repertoires, a later analysis reported.

Overall study results and limits: Rare sequences made up most TCRs, while some public TCRs were found in many donors. According to the study, approximately 150 TCR beta chains were cytomegalovirus-associated.

The CDR3 loop spans 13 amino acids. J gave up 4 bases and V 7 bases, and 5 bases lay outside the gene matches. Germline loops: CDR1 ENHRY, CDR2 SYGVKD. Profiled with immunoSEQ multiplex PCR; TCRdb holds only in-frame clones, not every one. This sample has about 130,000 clones, with about nine tenths found just once. What was sequenced was PBMCs. V gene TRBV10-3 combines with J gene TRBJ1-2; 8 bases fit TRBD1. This receptor was obtained from a woman aged 25 to 39 in good health and CMV-seropositive. The CDR3 nucleotides read TGTGCCATCACTCATGGACAGGGCTATGGCTACACCTTC. As protein: CAITHGQGYGYTF.